The 23 T cell receptor beta chains listed next were all sequenced from one sample in a study of cytomegalovirus exposure and HLA in healthy donors. Primers for the PCR totalled 60 Vbeta and 13 Jbeta. The repertoire was sequenced with immunoSEQ multiplex PCR; TCRdb's copy has only in-frame clones and lacks some. The sample shows 140,000 or so clones, about two thirds of them seen only once. Sequenced material: PBMCs. These receptors were collected from a man aged 60-69 years in good health and CMV-seronegative.

This chain joins TRBV30 and TRBJ2-3, with 8 bases fitting TRBD2. V dropped 2 bases and J dropped 2; count of bases not matched to a gene: 6. The CDR3 is made up of 15 amino acids. The germline gives CDR1 GTSNPN, CDR2 SVGIG (reference sequence). The CDR3 loop reads CAWSLAGLPTDTQYF. For the CDR3, the DNA is TGTGCCTGGAGTTTAGCGGGACTGCCCACAGATACGCAGTATTTT.

This chain links TRBV7-2 with TRBJ2-2; possibly TRBD2 for D (7 bases). Germline CDR1 SGHTA, CDR2 FQGNSA. V gave up 5 bases and J gave up 6 bases, with 19 bases separating them. The CDR3 runs to 16 residues. In DNA form, the CDR3 reads TGTGCCAGCAGCCCTTACACCGCGGGGGCGTCCGGGGAGCTGTTTTTT. Translation: CASSPYTAGASGELFF.

The rearrangement uses TRBV6-1 and TRBJ2-7; a possible D gene is TRBD1 (5 bases). This CDR3 has 14 amino acids. V was trimmed by 6 bases and J by 0 bases, leaving 12 bases between them. From germline, CDR1 is MNHNS and CDR2 SASEGT. CDR3 residues: CASRTPGASYEQYF. The CDR3 nucleotides read TGTGCCAGCAGAACCCCTGGGGCCTCCTACGAGCAGTACTTC.

V is TRBV29-1 and J is TRBJ2-7; TRBD1 matches at 12 bases. V shed 6 bases, J shed 7 bases, and the junction held 7 bases outside the gene matches. Germline assignment: CDR1 SQVTM and CDR2 ANQGSEA. CDR3 length equals 13 residues. The CDR3 nucleotides read TGCAGCGTCCAGGGACAGGGGGCAGGAGAGCAGTACTTC. Amino acid sequence: CSVQGQGAGEQYF.

The chain employs TRBV7-9 and TRBJ2-2; 9 positions agree with TRBD2. Trimming at V came to 1 base and at J to 5 bases, leaving 2 bases not matched to a gene. The V gene's germline CDR1 is SEHNR and CDR2 FQNEAQ (reference sequence). The CDR3 is made up of 15 amino acids. CDR3 region: CASSLGLAATGELFF. CDR3 nucleotides: TGTGCCAGCAGCTTAGGACTAGCGGCTACCGGGGAGCTGTTTTTT.

The chain has TRBV30 and TRBJ2-7; TRBD2 is a possible D gene (5 bases). The CDR3 consists of 14 residues. V dropped 0 bases and J dropped 1 base, with 10 bases sitting between them. Germline V gene data show CDR1 as GTSNPN and CDR2 as SVGIG (reference sequence). The CDR3 protein is CAWSVRGESYEQYF. CDR3 in DNA: TGTGCCTGGAGTGTACGTGGGGAGTCCTACGAGCAGTACTTC.

The V and J genes are TRBV19 and TRBJ2-4; D is possibly TRBD1 (6 bases). The CDR3 length is 16 residues. Germline V gene sequence: CDR1 LNHDA, CDR2 SQIVND (reference sequence). Trimming cost V 3 bases and J 1 base, with 13 bases left between them. The DNA of the CDR3 is TGTGCCAGTAGTATTACAGGGTATGTGGCCAAAAACATTCAGTACTTC. Translated, it gives CASSITGYVAKNIQYF.

J is TRBJ2-1 and V is TRBV30, with D maybe TRBD1 (6 bases). CDR1 GTSNPN and CDR2 SVGIG come from the germline V gene (reference sequence). V gave up 3 bases and J gave up 3 bases, with 15 bases separating them. The CDR3 consists of 15 residues. CDR3 sequence: CAWSTQGRSYNEQFF. The CDR3 nucleotides read TGTGCCTGGAGCACCCAGGGGCGTAGCTACAATGAGCAGTTCTTC.

J is TRBJ2-5 and V is TRBV6-1; D possibly corresponds to TRBD1 (6 bases). Germline CDR1 MNHNS, CDR2 SASEGT. V gave up 10 bases and J gave up 0 bases, with 15 bases separating them. The CDR3 contains 14 residues. Written as DNA, the CDR3 is TGTGCCATTAAGAAACAGGGCTACCAAGAGACCCAGTACTTC. Translation gives CAIKKQGYQETQYF.

The CDR3 DNA is TGTGCCAGCAGTGAACTAGCGGGAGGTCTGGGCGGGGAGCTGTTTTTT. It translates to CASSELAGGLGGELFF. The rearrangement links TRBV6-1 to TRBJ2-2; 11 bases map to TRBD2. This CDR3 contains 16 residues. CDR1 is MNHNS, CDR2 SASEGT, per germline. The V and J ends lost 2 bases and 7 bases, in that order; junction bases with no gene match: 6.

The rearrangement uses TRBV5-4 and TRBJ2-3; D gene uncertain. With 0 bases removed from V and 6 bases from J, the gap between germline ends came to 8 bases. This CDR3 spans 13 amino acids. Germline V CDR1 and CDR2: SGHNT, YYREEE (reference sequence). For the CDR3, the DNA is TGTGCCAGCAGCTTGGGAGTGGGCGATACGCAGTATTTT. This translates into CASSLGVGDTQYF.

This clone was counted a few times. V is TRBV30 and J is TRBJ2-6; D remains unclear. V was pared by 4 bases and J by 1 base, with 5 bases between. The length of the CDR3 is 13 residues. CDR1 GTSNPN and CDR2 SVGIG come from the germline V gene (reference sequence). The DNA for the CDR3 is TGTGCCTGGACCCCTTCTGGGGCCAACGTCCTGACTTTC. Protein sequence: CAWTPSGANVLTF.

This clone was seen once. This chain uses TRBV7-9 with TRBJ2-6; a possible D gene is TRBD2 (6 bases). Trimming removed 0 bases at V and 2 bases at J, with 8 bases between. This CDR3 spans 16 amino acids. Looked up from germline, CDR1 is SEHNR and CDR2 is FQNEAQ (reference sequence). In DNA form, the CDR3 reads TGTGCCAGCAGCTTAGCGGGAGGAACTGGGGCCAACGTCCTGACTTTC. Translated, it gives CASSLAGGTGANVLTF.

The rearrangement links TRBV11-2 to TRBJ1-4; D possibly corresponds to TRBD1 (6 bases). The CDR3 sequence is 12 residues long. V was trimmed by 5 bases and J by 15 bases, leaving 16 bases between them. Germline-derived CDR1 and CDR2 are SGHAT and FQNNGV. The CDR3: CASSANRDRVFF. CDR3 coding DNA: TGTGCCAGCAGCGCGAACAGGGATAGAGTGTTTTTT. Full variable domain (outside the CDR3, taken from reference TRBV11-2 and TRBJ1-4): EAGVAQSPRYKIIEKRQSVAFWCNPISGHATLYWYQQILGQGPKLLIQFQNNGVVDDSQLPKDRFSAERLKGVDSTLKIQPAKLEDSAVYLCASSANRDRVFFGSGTQLSVL.

CDR3 DNA sequence: TGTGCCAGCAGCCCCGGGGTCCTCTATGGCTACACCTTC. As protein: CASSPGVLYGYTF. V gene TRBV6-5 combines with J gene TRBJ1-2; D remains unclear. The V end lost 6 bases, the J end lost 4 bases, and 12 bases lay between the germline ends. The germline gives CDR1 MNHEY, CDR2 SVGAGI. The CDR3 length is 13 residues.

The chain recombines TRBV6-5 with TRBJ2-7; weak D call: TRBD1 (6 bases). This CDR3 has 16 residues. V lost 0 bases and J 6 bases, leaving 18 bases between the germline ends. CDR1 MNHEY and CDR2 SVGAGI come from the germline V gene. The DNA for the CDR3 is TGTGCCAGCAGTTACTCAAGACTCGTGGGGGCTGGCGAGCAGTACTTC. Translated: CASSYSRLVGAGEQYF.

This chain connects TRBV6-6 to TRBJ2-3; 7 bases are shared with TRBD1. Germline V gene data show CDR1 as MNHNY and CDR2 as SVGAGI (reference sequence). Trimming cost V 0 bases and J 4 bases; bases outside gene matches: 4. The CDR3 has 15 amino acids. The CDR3 sequence: CASSYSRGGSDTQYF. The CDR3 DNA sequence: TGTGCCAGCAGTTACTCGAGAGGGGGCTCAGATACGCAGTATTTT.

This chain's CDR3 is CAWDPTSRETQYF. The CDR3 DNA reads TGTGCCTGGGACCCGACTAGCCGAGAGACCCAGTACTTC. The chain joins TRBV30 to TRBJ2-5, with TRBD2 matching over 7 bases. The V gene end was trimmed by 5 bases and the J gene end by 4 bases; junction bases not matched to a gene: 7. CDR1 GTSNPN and CDR2 SVGIG come from the germline V gene (reference sequence). CDR3 length: 13 amino acids.

The rearrangement joins TRBV4-1 to TRBJ1-1; D is uncertain. V dropped 0 bases and J dropped 1 base, with 6 bases sitting between them. CDR3 length equals 14 residues. CDR1 MGHRA and CDR2 YSYEKL come from the germline V gene. The DNA for the CDR3 is TGCGCCAGCAGCCAAGAGTGGGCGAACACTGAAGCTTTCTTT. Its protein is CASSQEWANTEAFF.

The chain links TRBV13 to TRBJ1-5; 8 bases are shared with TRBD1. V was pared by 0 bases and J by 0 bases, with 1 base of the junction left unmatched. The germline V gene has CDR1 PRHDT and CDR2 FYEKMQ (reference sequence). This CDR3 spans 16 amino acids. The CDR3 spells CASSLGTGASNQPQHF. As DNA, the CDR3 is TGTGCCAGCAGCTTAGGGACAGGGGCTAGCAATCAGCCCCAGCATTTT.

The chain links TRBV4-1 to TRBJ1-3; 10 positions agree with TRBD1. The germline gives CDR1 MGHRA, CDR2 YSYEKL. The V gene end was trimmed by 0 bases and the J gene end by 4 bases; junction bases not matched to a gene: 6. This CDR3 has 17 amino acids. In nucleotides, the CDR3 is TGCGCCAGCAGCCAAGACCCCGGGACAGGGGAAGGAAACACCATATATTTT. Its translation: CASSQDPGTGEGNTIYF.

This rearrangement joins TRBV28 to TRBJ1-6; possibly TRBD1 for D (6 bases). Germline V gene sequence: CDR1 MDHEN, CDR2 SYDVKM. V was pared by 10 bases and J by 10 bases, with 14 bases between. The CDR3 consists of 12 residues. CDR3 in amino acids: CATSEGESPLHF. The CDR3 DNA is TGTGCCACCTCAGAGGGGGAATCACCCCTCCACTTT.

This clone was observed a handful of times. The V and J genes are TRBV7-3 and TRBJ1-4; perhaps TRBD1 as D (5 bases). The CDR3 totals 13 residues. Trimming took off 8 bases at V and 10 bases at J, with 17 bases between the two ends. Germline CDR1 is SGHTA and CDR2 is FQGTGA. The CDR3 region has the DNA TGTGCCAGCGGGGGGGTAGGTGATGGAAAACTGTTTTTT. Its protein is CASGGVGDGKLFF.